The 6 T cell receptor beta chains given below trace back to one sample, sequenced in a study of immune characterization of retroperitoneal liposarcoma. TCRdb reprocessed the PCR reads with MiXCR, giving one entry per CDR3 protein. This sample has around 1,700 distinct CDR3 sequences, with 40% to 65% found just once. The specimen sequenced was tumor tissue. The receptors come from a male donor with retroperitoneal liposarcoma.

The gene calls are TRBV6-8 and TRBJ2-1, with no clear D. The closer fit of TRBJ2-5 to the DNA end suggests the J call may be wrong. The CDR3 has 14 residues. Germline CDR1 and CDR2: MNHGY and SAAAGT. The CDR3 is CASSVSWGQETQYF. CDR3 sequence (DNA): TGTGCCAGCAGTGTTTCATGGGGCCAAGAGACCCAGTACTTC.

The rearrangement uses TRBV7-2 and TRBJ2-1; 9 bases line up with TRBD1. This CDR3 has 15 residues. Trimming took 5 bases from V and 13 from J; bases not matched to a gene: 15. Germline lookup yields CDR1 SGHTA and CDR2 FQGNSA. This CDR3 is CASSPQGARQETQFF. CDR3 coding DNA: TGTGCCAGCAGCCCACAGGGGGCGCGCCAAGAGACCCAGTTCTTC.

CDR3 bases: TGTGCCAGCAGTGAAGTTCAAAGCCCTAGCGGGGGACGTACCTACAATGAGCAGTTCTTC. This gives the protein CASSEVQSPSGGRTYNEQFF. The genes are TRBV6-1 and TRBJ2-1; TRBD2 aligns across 10 bases. The CDR3 is 20 residues long. After removal of 1 base from V and 2 bases from J, the junction contained 14 bases not matched to a gene. CDR1 MNHNS and CDR2 SASEGT come from the germline V gene.

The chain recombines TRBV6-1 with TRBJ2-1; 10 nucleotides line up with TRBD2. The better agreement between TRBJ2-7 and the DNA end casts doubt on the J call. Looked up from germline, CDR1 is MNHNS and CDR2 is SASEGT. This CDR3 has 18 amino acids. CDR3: CASSAASGGLSSYNEQYF. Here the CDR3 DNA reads TGTGCCAGCAGTGCGGCTAGCGGGGGTCTTAGCTCCTACAATGAGCAGTACTTC.

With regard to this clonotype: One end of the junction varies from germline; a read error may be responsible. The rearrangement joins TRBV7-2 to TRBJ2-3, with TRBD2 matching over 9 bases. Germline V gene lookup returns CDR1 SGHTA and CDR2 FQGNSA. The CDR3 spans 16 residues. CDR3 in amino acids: CASSRSGRRSYNERYF. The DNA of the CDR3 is TGTGCCAGCAGCCGTAGCGGGAGAAGGTCCTACAATGAGCGGTACTTC.

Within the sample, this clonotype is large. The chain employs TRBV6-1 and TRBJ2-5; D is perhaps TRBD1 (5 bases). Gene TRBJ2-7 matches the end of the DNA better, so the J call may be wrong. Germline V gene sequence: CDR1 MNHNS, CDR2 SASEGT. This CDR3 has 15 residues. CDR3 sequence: CASSALEGVPYEQYF. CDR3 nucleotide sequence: TGTGCCAGCAGTGCCTTAGAAGGGGTCCCCTACGAGCAGTACTTC.